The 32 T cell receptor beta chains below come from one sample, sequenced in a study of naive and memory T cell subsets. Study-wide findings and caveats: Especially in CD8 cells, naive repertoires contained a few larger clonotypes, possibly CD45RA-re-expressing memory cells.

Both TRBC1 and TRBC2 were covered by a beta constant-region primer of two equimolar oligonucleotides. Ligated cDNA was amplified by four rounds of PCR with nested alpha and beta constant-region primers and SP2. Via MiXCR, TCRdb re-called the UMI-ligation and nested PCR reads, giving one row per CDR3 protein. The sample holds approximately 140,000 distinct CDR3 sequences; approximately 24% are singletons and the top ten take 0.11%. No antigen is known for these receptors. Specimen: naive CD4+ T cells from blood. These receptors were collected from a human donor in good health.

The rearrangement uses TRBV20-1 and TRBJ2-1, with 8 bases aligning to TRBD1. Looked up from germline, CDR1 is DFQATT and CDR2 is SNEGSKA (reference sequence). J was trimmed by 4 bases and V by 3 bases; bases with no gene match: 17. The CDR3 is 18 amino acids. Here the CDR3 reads CSASSSPGTGPSYNEQFF. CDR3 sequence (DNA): TGCAGTGCTAGTTCCTCCCCCGGGACAGGCCCGTCTTACAATGAGCAGTTCTTC.

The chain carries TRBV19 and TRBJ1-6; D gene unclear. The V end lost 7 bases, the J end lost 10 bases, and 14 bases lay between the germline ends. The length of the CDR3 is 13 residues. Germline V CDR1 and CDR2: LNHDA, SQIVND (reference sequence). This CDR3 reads CASNNRASSPLHF. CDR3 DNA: TGTGCCAGTAACAATAGGGCATCCTCACCCCTCCACTTT.

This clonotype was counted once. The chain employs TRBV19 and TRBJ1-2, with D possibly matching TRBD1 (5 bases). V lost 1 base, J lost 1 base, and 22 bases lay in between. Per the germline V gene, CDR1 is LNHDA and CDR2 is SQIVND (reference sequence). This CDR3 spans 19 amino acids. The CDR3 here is CASSIVHPGITTGNYGYTF. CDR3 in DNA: TGTGCCAGTAGTATAGTTCATCCAGGGATCACAACCGGTAACTATGGCTACACCTTC.

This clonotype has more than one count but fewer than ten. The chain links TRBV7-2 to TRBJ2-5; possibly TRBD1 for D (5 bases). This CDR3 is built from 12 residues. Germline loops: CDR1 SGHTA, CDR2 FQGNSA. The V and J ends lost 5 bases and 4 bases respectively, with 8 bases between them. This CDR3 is CASSHRSETQYF. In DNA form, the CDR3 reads TGTGCCAGCAGCCACAGGTCAGAGACCCAGTACTTC. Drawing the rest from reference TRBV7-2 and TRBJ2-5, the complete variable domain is GAGVSQSPSNKVTEKGKDVELRCDPISGHTALYWYRQSLGQGLEFLIYFQGNSAPDKSGLPSDRFSAERTGGSVSTLTIQRTQQEDSAVYLCASSHRSETQYFGPGTRLLVL.

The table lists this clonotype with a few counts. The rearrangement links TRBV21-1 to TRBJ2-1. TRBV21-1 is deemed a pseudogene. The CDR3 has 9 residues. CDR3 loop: CASIYEQFF. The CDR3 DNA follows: TGTGCCAGCATCTACGAGCAGTTCTTC.

The CDR3 DNA follows: TGTGCCAGCAGTCTGGGTCATTGGAGGGGTAATTCACCCCTCCACTTT. As protein: CASSLGHWRGNSPLHF. This chain uses TRBV28 with TRBJ1-6, with D perhaps matching TRBD1 (5 bases). Trimming stripped 5 bases from V and 6 bases from J, with 17 bases between. The V gene's germline CDR1 is MDHEN and CDR2 SYDVKM. The CDR3 loop spans 16 amino acids.

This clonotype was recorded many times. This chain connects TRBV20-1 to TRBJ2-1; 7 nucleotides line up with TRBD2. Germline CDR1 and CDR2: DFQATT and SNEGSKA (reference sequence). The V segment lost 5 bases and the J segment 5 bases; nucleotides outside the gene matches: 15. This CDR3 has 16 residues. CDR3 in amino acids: CSAERPGLQSNNEQFF. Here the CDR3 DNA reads TGCAGTGCTGAGAGACCGGGACTACAATCCAACAATGAGCAGTTCTTC.

The CDR3 DNA sequence: TGTGCCAGCAGCTTAACAGGGACAGGGGGCTTCAATGAGCAGTTCTTC. The encoded protein is CASSLTGTGGFNEQFF. The chain recombines TRBV7-2 with TRBJ2-1; 12 bases align to TRBD1. The germline CDR1 and CDR2 sequences are SGHTA and FQGNSA. The CDR3 length is 16 residues. The junction had 5 bases not matched to a gene; V was cut back by 2 bases and J by 6 bases. The complete variable domain, with remaining parts taken from reference TRBV7-2 and TRBJ2-1, reads GAGVSQSPSNKVTEKGKDVELRCDPISGHTALYWYRQSLGQGLEFLIYFQGNSAPDKSGLPSDRFSAERTGGSVSTLTIQRTQQEDSAVYLCASSLTGTGGFNEQFFGPGTRLTVL.

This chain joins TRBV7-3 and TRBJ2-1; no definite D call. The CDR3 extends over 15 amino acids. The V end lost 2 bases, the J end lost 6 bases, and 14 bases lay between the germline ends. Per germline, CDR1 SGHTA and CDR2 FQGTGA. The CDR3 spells CASSLLSRLGNEQFF. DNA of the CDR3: TGTGCCAGCAGCTTACTTAGCCGACTTGGCAATGAGCAGTTCTTC.

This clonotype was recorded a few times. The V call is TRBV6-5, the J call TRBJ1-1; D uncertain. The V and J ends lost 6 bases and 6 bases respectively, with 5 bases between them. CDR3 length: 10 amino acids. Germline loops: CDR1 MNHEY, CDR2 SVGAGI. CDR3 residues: CASRMPEAFF. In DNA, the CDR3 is TGTGCCAGCAGAATGCCTGAAGCTTTCTTT.

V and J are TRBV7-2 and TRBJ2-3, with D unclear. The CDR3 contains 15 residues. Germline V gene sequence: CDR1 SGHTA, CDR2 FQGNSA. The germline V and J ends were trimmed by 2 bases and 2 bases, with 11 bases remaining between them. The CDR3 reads CASSLSGSHTDTQYF. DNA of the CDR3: TGTGCCAGCAGCTTATCGGGCAGTCACACAGATACGCAGTATTTT.

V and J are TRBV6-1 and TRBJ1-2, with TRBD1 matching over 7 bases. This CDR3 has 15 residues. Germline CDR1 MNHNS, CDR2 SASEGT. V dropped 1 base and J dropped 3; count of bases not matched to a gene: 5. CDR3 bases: TGTGCCAGCAGTGAAGGACAGGGTTCTCACTATGGCTACACCTTC. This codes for CASSEGQGSHYGYTF.

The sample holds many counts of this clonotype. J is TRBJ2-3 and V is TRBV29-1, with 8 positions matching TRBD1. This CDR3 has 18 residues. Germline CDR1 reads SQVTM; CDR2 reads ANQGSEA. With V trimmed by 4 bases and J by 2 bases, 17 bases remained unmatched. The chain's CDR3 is CSVGPDWTGIGFTDTQYF. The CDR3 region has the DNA TGCAGCGTTGGGCCCGATTGGACAGGGATCGGTTTCACAGATACGCAGTATTTT.

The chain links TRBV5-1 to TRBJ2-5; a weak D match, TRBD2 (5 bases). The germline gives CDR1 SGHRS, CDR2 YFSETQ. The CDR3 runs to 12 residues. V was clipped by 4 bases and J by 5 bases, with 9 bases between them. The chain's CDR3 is CASSASGETQYF. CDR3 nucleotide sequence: TGCGCCAGCAGCGCGTCGGGGGAGACCCAGTACTTC.

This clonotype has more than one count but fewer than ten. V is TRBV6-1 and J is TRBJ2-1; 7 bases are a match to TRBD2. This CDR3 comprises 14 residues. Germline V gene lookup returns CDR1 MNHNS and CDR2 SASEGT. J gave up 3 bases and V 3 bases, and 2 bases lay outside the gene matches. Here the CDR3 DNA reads TGTGCCAGCAGTGATGCGGGAGTCTACAATGAGCAGTTCTTC. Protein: CASSDAGVYNEQFF.

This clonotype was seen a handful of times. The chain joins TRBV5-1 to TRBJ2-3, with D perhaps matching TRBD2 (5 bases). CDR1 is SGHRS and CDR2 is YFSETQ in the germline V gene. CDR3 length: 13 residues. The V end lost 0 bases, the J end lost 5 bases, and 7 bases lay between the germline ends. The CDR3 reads CASSLVARDTQYF. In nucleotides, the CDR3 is TGCGCCAGCAGCTTGGTAGCGAGAGATACGCAGTATTTT.

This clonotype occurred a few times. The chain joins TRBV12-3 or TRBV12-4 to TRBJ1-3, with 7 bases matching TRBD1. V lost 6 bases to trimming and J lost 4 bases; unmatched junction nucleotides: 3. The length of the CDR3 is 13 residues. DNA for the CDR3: TGTGCCAGCAGCGGGACAGTGGGAAACACCATATATTTT. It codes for CASSGTVGNTIYF.

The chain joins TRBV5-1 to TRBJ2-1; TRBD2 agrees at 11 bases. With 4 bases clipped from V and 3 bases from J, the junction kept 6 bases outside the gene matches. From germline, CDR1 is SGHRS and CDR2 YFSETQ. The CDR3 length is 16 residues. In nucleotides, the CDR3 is TGCGCCAGCAGCCGACTAGCGGGACCGATCTACAATGAGCAGTTCTTC. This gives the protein CASSRLAGPIYNEQFF.

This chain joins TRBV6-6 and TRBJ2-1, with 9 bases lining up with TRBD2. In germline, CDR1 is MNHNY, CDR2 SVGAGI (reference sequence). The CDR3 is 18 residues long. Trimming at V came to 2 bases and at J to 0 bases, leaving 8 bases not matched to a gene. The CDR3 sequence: CASSYLLAGMGSYNEQFF. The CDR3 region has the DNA TGTGCCAGCAGTTACCTCCTAGCGGGAATGGGCTCCTACAATGAGCAGTTCTTC.

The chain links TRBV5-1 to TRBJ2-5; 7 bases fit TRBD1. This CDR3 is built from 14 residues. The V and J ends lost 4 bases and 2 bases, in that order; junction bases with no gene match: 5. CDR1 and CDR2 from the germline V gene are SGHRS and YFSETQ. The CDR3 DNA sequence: TGCGCCAGCAGCCGTGGGACAGTACAAGAGACCCAGTACTTC. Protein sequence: CASSRGTVQETQYF.

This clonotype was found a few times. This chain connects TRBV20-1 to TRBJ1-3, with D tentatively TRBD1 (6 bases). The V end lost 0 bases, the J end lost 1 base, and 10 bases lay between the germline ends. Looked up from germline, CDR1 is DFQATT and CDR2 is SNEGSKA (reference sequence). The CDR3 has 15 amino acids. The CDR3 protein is CSAREWQGSGNTIYF. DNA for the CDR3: TGCAGTGCTAGAGAGTGGCAGGGGTCTGGAAACACCATATATTTT.

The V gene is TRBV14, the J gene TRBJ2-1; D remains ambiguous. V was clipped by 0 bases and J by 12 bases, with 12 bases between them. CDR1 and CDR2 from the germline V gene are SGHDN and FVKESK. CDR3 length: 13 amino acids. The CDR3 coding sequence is TGTGCCAGCAGCCAAGATGCGCCCTCGGCGCAGTTCTTC. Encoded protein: CASSQDAPSAQFF. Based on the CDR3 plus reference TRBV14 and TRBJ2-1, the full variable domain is EAGVTQFPSHSVIEKGQTVTLRCDPISGHDNLYWYRRVMGKEIKFLLHFVKESKQDESGMPNNRFLAERTGGTYSTLKVQPAELEDSGVYFCASSQDAPSAQFFGPGTRLTVL.

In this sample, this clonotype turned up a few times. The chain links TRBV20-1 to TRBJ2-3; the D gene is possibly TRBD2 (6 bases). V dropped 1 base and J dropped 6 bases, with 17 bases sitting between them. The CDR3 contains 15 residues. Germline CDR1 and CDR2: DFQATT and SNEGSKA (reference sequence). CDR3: CSARVRERGLDTQYF. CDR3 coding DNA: TGCAGTGCTAGAGTCCGGGAGAGGGGTTTGGATACGCAGTATTTT.

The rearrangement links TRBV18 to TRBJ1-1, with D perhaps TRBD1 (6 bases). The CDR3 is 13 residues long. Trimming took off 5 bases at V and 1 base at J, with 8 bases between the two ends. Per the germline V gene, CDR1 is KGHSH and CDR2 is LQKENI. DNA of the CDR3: TGTGCCAGCTCATGGGACAAGAACACTGAAGCTTTCTTT. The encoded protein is CASSWDKNTEAFF.

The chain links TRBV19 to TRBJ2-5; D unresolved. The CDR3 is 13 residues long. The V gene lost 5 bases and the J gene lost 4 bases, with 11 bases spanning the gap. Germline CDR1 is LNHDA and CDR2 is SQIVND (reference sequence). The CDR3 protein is CASSPRHSETQYF. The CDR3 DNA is TGTGCCAGTAGTCCAAGACACTCAGAGACCCAGTACTTC.

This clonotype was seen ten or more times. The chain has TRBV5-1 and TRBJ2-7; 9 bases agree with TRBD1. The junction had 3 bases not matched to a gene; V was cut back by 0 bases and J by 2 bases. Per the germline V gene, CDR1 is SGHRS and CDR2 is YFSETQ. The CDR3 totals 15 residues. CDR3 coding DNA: TGCGCCAGCAGCTTGGCGGGACAGGGCCCCTACGAGCAGTACTTC. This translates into CASSLAGQGPYEQYF.

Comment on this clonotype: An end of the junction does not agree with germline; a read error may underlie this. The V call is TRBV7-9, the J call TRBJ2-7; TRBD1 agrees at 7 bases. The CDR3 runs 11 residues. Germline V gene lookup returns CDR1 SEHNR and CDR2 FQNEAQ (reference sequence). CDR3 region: CASSLGTAWDF. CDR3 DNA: TGTGCCAGCAGCCTCGGGACAGCGTGGGACTTC. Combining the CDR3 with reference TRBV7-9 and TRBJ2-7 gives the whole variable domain DTGVSQNPRHKITKRGQNVTFRCDPISEHNRLYWYRQTLGQGPEFLTYFQNEAQLEKSRLLSDRFSAERPKGSFSTLEIQRTEQGDSAMYLCASSLGTAWDFGPGTRLTVT.

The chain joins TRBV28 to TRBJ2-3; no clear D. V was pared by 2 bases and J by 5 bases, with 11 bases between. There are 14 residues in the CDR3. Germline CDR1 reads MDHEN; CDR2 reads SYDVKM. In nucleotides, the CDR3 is TGTGCCAGCAGTTTAAACCCAGCGAAAGATACGCAGTATTTT. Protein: CASSLNPAKDTQYF.

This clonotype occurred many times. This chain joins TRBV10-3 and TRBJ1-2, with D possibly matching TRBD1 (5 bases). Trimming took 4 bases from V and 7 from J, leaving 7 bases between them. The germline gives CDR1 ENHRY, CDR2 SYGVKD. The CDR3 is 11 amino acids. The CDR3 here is CAISAGGGYTF. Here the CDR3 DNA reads TGTGCCATCAGTGCCGGGGGTGGCTACACCTTC.

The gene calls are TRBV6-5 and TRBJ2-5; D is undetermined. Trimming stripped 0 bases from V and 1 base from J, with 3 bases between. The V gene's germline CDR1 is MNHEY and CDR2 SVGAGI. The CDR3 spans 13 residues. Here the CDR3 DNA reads TGTGCCAGCAGTTACTCAGGCCAAGAGACCCAGTACTTC. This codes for CASSYSGQETQYF.

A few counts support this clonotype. DNA for the CDR3: TGCGCCAGCAGCTCCGGGACGGACACCGGGGAGCTGTTTTTT. As protein: CASSSGTDTGELFF. The V call is TRBV5-1, the J call TRBJ2-2, with D perhaps TRBD1 or TRBD2 (5 bases each). The germline V gene has CDR1 SGHRS and CDR2 YFSETQ. The CDR3 covers 14 residues. Between the trimmed V and J ends, which lost 3 bases and 3 bases, there was a span of 9 bases.

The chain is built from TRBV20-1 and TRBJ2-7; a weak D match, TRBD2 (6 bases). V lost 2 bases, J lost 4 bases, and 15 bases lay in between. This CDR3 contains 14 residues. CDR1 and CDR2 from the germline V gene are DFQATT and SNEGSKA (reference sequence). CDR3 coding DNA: TGCAGTGCTAGAAGGGGTAGCGGAGGTTACGAGCAGTACTTC. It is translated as CSARRGSGGYEQYF.